The clone carrying this T cell receptor beta chain turned up a few times. Its antigen remains unidentified. This PCR relied on a set of 60 Vbeta primers and 13 Jbeta primers. Clones were read by immunoSEQ multiplex PCR, and TCRdb kept only the in-frame ones, dropping some. The data show 150,000 to 200,000 clones, more than 75% seen once. V was cut by 1 base and J by 7 bases, with 7 bases left in between. The germline CDR1 and CDR2 sequences are SEHNR and FQNEAQ (reference sequence). This CDR3 region has 12 residues. Among the donors, all were healthy bone marrow donors. The donors, nominally healthy at sampling, likely had unrecorded immune exposures. The sample originates from a study of cytomegalovirus exposure and HLA in healthy donors. Study-level findings and limits: For most TCR sequences rarity was the rule, although some public TCRs occurred in many donors.

The receptor's source is a girl aged 2 to 10 in good health and CMV-seropositive. The chain has TRBV7-9 and TRBJ1-2; D unclear. Specimen: PBMCs. CDR3 sequence (DNA): TGTGCCAGCAGCTTAGACCGGGTTGGCTACACCTTC. It yields the protein CASSLDRVGYTF.